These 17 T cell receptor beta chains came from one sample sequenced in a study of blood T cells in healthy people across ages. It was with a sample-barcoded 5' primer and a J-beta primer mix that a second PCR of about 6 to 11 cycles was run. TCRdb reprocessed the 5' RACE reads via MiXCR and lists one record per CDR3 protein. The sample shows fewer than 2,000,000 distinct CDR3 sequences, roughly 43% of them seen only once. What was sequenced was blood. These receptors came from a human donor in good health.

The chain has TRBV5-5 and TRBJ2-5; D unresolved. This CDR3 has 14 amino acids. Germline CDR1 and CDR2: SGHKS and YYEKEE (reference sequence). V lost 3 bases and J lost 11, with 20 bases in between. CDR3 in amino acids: CASSSPAFQVEQYF. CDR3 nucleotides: TGTGCCAGCAGCTCTCCAGCTTTCCAGGTGGAGCAGTACTTC.

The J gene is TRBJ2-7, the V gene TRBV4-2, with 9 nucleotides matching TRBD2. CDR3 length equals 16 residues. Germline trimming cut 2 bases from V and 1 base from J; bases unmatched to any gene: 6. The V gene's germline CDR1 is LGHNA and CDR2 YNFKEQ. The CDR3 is CASSQKIAGESYEQYF. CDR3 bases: TGTGCCAGCAGCCAAAAAATAGCGGGGGAATCCTACGAGCAGTACTTC.

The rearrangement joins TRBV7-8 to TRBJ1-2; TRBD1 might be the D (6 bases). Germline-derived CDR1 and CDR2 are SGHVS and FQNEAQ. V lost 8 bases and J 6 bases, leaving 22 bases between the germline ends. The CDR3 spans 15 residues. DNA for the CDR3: TGTGCCAGCGGCCCTACTCGGGGGCGCTTTCATGGCTACACCTTC. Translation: CASGPTRGRFHGYTF.

The CDR3 nucleotides read TGCGCCAGCAGCCAGGTGAATTGGACTAGCGGGGGACACCACAATGAGCAGTTCTTC. The encoded protein is CASSQVNWTSGGHHNEQFF. The rearrangement links TRBV4-3 to TRBJ2-1; 13 nucleotides line up with TRBD2. Germline V gene data show CDR1 as LGHNA and CDR2 as YSLEER. This CDR3 is built from 19 residues. Trimming removed 3 bases from V and 5 bases from J; junction bases left unmatched: 13.

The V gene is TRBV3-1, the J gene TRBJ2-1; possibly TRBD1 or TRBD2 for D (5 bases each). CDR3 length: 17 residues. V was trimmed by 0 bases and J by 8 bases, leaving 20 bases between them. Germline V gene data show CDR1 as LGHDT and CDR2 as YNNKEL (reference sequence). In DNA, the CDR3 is TGTGCCAGCAGCCAAGATATAGGTTCCGCTTTGGGGGATGAGCAGTTCTTC. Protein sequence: CASSQDIGSALGDEQFF.

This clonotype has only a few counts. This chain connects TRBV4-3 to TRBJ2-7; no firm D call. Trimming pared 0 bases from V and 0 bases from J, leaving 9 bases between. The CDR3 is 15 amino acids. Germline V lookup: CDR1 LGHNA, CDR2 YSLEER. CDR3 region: CASSQDLAYSYEQYF. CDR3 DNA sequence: TGCGCCAGCAGCCAAGATCTCGCATACTCCTACGAGCAGTACTTC.

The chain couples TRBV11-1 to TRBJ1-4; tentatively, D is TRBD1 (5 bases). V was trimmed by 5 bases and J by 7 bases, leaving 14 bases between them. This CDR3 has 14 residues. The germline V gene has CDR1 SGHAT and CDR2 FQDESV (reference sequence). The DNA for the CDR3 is TGTGCCAGCAGCCCCCGGGACGGTGGTGAAAAACTGTTTTTT. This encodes CASSPRDGGEKLFF.

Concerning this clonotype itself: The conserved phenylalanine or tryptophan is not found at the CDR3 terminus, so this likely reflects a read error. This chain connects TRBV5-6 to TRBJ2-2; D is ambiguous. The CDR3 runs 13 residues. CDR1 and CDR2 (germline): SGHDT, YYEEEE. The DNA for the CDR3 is TGTGCCAACAGCGAAACAGTCACCGGGGAGCTGTTTGTT. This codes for CANSETVTGELFV.

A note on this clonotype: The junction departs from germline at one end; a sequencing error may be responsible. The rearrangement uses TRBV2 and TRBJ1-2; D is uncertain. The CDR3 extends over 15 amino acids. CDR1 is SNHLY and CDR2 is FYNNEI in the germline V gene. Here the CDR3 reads CASSATDYPNYGHTF. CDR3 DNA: TGTGCCAGCAGTGCAACAGATTATCCTAACTATGGCCACACCTTC.

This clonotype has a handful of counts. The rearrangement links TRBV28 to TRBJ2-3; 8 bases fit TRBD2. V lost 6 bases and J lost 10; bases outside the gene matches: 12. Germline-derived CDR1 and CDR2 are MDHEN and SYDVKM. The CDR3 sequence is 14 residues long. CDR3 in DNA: TGTGCCAGCAGCATTCAGCGGGGGCGTGATGCGCAGTATTTT. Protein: CASSIQRGRDAQYF.

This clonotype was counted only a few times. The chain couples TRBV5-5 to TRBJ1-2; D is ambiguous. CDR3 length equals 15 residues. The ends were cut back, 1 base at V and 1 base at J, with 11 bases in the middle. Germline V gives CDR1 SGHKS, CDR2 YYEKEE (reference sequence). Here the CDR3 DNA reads TGTGCCAGCAGCTTGTCCCCAGGTATTAACTATGGCTACACCTTC. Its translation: CASSLSPGINYGYTF. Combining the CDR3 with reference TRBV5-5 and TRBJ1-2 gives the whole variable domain DAGVTQSPTHLIKTRGQQVTLRCSPISGHKSVSWYQQVLGQGPQFIFQYYEKEERGRGNFPDRFSARQFPNYSSELNVNALLLGDSALYLCASSLSPGINYGYTFGSGTRLTVV.

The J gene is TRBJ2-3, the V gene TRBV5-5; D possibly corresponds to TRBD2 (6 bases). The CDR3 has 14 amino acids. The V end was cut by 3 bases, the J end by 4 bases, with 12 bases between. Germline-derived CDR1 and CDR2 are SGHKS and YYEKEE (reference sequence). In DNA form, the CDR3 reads TGTGCCAGCAGCTCGCCCTCGGGGGCAGATACGCAGTATTTT. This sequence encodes CASSSPSGADTQYF.

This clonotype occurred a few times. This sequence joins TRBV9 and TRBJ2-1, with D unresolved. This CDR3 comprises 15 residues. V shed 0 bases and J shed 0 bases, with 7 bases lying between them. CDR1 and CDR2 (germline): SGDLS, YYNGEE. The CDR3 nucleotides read TGTGCCAGCAGCGTAGTGGACCGCTCCTACAATGAGCAGTTCTTC. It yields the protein CASSVVDRSYNEQFF. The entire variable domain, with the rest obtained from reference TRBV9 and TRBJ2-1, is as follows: DSGVTQTPKHLITATGQRVTLRCSPRSGDLSVYWYQQSLDQGLQFLIQYYNGEERAKGNILERFSAQQFPDLHSELNLSSLELGDSALYFCASSVVDRSYNEQFFGPGTRLTVL.

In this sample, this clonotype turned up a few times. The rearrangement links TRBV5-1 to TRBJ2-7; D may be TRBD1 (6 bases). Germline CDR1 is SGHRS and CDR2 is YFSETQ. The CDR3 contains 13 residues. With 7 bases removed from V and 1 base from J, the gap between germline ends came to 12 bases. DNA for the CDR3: TGCGCCAGCCGGACAGTAAATTCCTACGAGCAGTACTTC. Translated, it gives CASRTVNSYEQYF.

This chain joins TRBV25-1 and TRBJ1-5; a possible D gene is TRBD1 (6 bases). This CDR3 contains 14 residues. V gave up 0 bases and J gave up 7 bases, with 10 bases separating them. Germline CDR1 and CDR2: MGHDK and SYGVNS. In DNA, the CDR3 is TGTGCCAGCAGTGAATATGAGGGGGAACAGCCCCAGCATTTT. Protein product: CASSEYEGEQPQHF.

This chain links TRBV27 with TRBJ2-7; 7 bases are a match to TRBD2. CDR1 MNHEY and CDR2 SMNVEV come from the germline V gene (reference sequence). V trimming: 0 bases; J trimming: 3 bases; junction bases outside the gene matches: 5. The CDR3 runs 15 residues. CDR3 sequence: CASSLSGLGLYEQYF. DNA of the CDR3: TGTGCCAGCAGTTTATCCGGACTAGGCCTCTACGAGCAGTACTTC.

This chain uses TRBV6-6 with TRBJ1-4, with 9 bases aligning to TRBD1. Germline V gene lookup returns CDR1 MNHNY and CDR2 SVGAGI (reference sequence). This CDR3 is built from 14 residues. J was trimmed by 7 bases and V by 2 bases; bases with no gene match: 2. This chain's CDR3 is CASSYGTGSEKLFF. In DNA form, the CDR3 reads TGTGCCAGCAGTTACGGGACAGGGAGTGAAAAACTGTTTTTT.